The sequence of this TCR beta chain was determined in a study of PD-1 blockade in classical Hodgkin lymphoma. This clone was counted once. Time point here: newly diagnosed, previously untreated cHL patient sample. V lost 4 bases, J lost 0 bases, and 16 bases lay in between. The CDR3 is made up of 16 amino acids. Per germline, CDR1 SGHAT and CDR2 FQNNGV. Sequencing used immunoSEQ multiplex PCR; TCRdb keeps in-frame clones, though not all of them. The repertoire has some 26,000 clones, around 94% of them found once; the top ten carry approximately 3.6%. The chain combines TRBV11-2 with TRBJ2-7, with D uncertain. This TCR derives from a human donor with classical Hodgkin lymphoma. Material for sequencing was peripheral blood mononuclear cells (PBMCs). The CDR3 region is CASSYSGVGNSYEQYF. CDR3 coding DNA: TGTGCCAGCAGCTACTCTGGGGTGGGAAACTCCTACGAGCAGTACTTC.